One and the same sample provided the 9 T cell receptor beta chains below, sequenced in a study of T cells in tumors after PD-1 blockade. TCRdb's table, derived via immunoSEQ multiplex PCR, lists solely in-frame clones and lacks some. The table records about 59,000 clones, around 80% of them present only once. This material consisted of PBMCs, taken before anti-PD-1 treatment. All receptors derive from a human donor with basal cell carcinoma.

This chain uses TRBV6-6 with TRBJ2-5; 7 bases are shared with TRBD2. CDR1 MNHNY and CDR2 SVGAGI come from the germline V gene (reference sequence). Trimming took 4 bases from V and 5 from J; bases not matched to a gene: 13. The CDR3 spans 16 residues. The CDR3 here is CASSSVRGRGRETQYF. The CDR3 DNA is TGTGCCAGCAGTTCCGTCCGTGGGCGGGGGAGGGAGACCCAGTACTTC.

This clone showed up just a few times. V usage is TRBV24-1 and J usage is TRBJ2-1, with D perhaps matching TRBD1 (5 bases). The CDR3 extends over 15 amino acids. The V gene's germline CDR1 is KGHDR and CDR2 SFDVKD. Between the trimmed V and J ends, which lost 4 bases and 2 bases, there was a span of 11 bases. The CDR3 DNA follows: TGTGCCACCAGTGACCAGGGTAGTCCCTACAATGAGCAGTTCTTC. Protein sequence: CATSDQGSPYNEQFF.

This chain uses TRBV7-8 with TRBJ2-7; possibly TRBD1 for D (6 bases). CDR1 is SGHVS and CDR2 is FQNEAQ in the germline V gene. The V end was cut by 1 base, the J end by 2 bases, with 9 bases between. The CDR3 length is 14 residues. This CDR3 is CASSLVRTAYEQYF. In DNA form, the CDR3 reads TGTGCCAGCAGCTTAGTGAGGACAGCCTACGAGCAGTACTTC.

The CDR3 is CASTEVTGINYGYTF. The DNA of the CDR3 is TGTGCCAGTACCGAGGTGACAGGGATTAACTATGGCTACACCTTC. The V and J genes are TRBV19 and TRBJ1-2; 7 bases agree with TRBD1. The V segment lost 7 bases and the J segment 1 base; nucleotides outside the gene matches: 9. The germline gives CDR1 LNHDA, CDR2 SQIVND (reference sequence). The CDR3 extends over 15 amino acids.

The chain has TRBV2 and TRBJ1-4, with TRBD1 matching 7 bases. The CDR3 has 14 residues. The germline V gene encodes CDR1 SNHLY and CDR2 FYNNEI. The V gene end was trimmed by 5 bases and the J gene end by 4 bases; junction bases not matched to a gene: 4. The DNA for the CDR3 is TGTGCCAGCAGTCGACAGGGAGGTAATGAAAAACTGTTTTTT. As protein: CASSRQGGNEKLFF.

The chain couples TRBV4-1 to TRBJ1-4; D gene unclear. Germline-derived CDR1 and CDR2 are MGHRA and YSYEKL. This CDR3 has 14 residues. Trimming took 2 bases from V and 0 from J, leaving 4 bases between them. For the CDR3, the DNA is TGCGCCAGCAGCCAACGGGCAACTAATGAAAAACTGTTTTTT. It yields the protein CASSQRATNEKLFF.

V and J are TRBV6-5 and TRBJ2-7, with 10 bases fitting TRBD1. The V and J ends lost 6 bases and 2 bases, in that order; junction bases with no gene match: 7. The CDR3 runs to 15 residues. The V gene's germline CDR1 is MNHEY and CDR2 SVGAGI. CDR3 in amino acids: CASRPGQGGPYEQYF. The CDR3 bases are TGTGCCAGCAGACCCGGACAGGGGGGGCCCTACGAGCAGTACTTC.

The chain joins TRBV7-9 to TRBJ1-2, with TRBD1 matching 7 bases. V shed 5 bases and J 9 bases; nucleotides not matched to a gene: 12. From germline, CDR1 is SEHNR and CDR2 FQNEAQ (reference sequence). The CDR3 covers 14 residues. As DNA, the CDR3 is TGTGCCAGCAGCCCCCTTTCACAGGGGAATAGCTACACCTTC. The encoded protein is CASSPLSQGNSYTF.

This sequence joins TRBV7-9 and TRBJ2-7, with no clear D. Trimming shortened V by 2 bases and J by 3 bases, and 5 bases separated the two germline ends. The CDR3 length is 12 residues. CDR1 is SEHNR and CDR2 is FQNEAQ in the germline V gene (reference sequence). The CDR3 region is CASSLSDYEQYF. DNA of the CDR3: TGTGCCAGCAGCTTATCAGACTACGAGCAGTACTTC.